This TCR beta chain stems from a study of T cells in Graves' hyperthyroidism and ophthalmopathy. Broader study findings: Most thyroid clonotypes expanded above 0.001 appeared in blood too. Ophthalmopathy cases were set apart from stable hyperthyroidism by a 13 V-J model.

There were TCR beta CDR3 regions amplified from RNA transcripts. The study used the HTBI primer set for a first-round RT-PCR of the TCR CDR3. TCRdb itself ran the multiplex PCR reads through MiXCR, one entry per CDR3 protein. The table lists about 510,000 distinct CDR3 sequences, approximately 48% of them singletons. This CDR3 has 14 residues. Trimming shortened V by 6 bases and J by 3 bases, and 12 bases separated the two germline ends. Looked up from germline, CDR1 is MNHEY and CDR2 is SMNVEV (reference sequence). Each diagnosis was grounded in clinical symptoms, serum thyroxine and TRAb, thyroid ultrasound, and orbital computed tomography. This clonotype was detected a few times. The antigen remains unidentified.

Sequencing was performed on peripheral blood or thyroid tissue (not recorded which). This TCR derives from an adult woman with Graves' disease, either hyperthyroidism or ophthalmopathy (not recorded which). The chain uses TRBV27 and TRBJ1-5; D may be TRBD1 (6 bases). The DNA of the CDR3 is TGTGCCAGCAGACCCGGACAGTACAATCAGCCCCAGCATTTT. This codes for CASRPGQYNQPQHF.